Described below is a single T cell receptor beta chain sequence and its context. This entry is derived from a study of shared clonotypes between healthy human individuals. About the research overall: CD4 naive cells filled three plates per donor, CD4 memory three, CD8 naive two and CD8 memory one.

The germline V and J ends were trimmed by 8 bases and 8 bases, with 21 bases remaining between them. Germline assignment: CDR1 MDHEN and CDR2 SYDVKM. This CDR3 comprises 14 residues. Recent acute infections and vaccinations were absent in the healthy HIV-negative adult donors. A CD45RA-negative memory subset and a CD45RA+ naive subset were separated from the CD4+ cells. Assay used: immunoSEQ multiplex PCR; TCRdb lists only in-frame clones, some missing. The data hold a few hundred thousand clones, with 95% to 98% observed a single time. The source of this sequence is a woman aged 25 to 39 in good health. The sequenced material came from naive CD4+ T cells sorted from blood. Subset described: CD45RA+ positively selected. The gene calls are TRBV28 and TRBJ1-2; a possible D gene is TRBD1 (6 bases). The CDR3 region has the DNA TGTGCCAGCTTTTCACAGGGTTCGACTGGCGGCTACACCTTC. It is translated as CASFSQGSTGGYTF.